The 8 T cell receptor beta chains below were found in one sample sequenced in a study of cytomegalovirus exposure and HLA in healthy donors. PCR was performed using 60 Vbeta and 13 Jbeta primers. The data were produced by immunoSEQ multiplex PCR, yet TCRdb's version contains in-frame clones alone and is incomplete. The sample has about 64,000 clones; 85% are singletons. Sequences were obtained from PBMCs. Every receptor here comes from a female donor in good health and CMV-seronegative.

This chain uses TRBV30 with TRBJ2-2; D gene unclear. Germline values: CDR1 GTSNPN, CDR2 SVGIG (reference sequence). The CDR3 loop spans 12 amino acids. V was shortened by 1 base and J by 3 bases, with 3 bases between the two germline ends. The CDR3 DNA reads TGTGCCTGGAGTGCCTACACCGGGGAGCTGTTTTTT. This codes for CAWSAYTGELFF.

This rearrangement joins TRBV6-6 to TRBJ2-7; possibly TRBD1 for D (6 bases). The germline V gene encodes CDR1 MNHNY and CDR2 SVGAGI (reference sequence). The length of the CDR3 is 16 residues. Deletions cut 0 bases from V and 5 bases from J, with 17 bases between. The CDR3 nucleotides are TGTGCCAGCAGTTACTCGGGCCTCACAGGGTTCGACGAGCAGTACTTC. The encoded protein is CASSYSGLTGFDEQYF.

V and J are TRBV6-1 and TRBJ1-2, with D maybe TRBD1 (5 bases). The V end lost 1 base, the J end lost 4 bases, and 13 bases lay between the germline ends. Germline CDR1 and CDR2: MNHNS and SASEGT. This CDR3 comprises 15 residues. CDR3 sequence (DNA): TGTGCCAGCAGTGAAGTAACGGCAGGGCCCTATGGCTACACCTTC. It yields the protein CASSEVTAGPYGYTF.

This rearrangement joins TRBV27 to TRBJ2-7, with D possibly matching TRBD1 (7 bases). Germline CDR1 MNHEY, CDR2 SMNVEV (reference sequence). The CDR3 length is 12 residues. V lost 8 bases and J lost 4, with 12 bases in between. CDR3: CASSTGRYEQYF. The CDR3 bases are TGTGCCAGCTCGACAGGGAGGTACGAGCAGTACTTC.

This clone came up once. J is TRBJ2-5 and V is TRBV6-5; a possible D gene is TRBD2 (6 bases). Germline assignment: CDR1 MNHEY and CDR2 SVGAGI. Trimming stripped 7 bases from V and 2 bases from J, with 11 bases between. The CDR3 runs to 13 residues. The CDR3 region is CASTSGRQETQYF. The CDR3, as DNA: TGTGCCAGCACCTCGGGGAGGCAAGAGACCCAGTACTTC.

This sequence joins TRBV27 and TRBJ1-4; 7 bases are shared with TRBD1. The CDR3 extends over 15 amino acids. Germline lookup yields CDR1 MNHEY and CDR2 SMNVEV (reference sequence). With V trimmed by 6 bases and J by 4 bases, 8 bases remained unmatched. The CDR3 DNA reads TGTGCCAGCAGAAAAAGGGACAGAGTTAATGAAAAACTGTTTTTT. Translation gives CASRKRDRVNEKLFF.

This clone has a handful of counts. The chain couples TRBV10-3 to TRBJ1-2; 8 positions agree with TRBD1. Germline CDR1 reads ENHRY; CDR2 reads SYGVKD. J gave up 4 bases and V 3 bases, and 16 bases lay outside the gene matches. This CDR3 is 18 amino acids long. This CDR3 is CAISDGPGVGTGIYGYTF. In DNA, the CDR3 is TGTGCCATCAGTGACGGCCCAGGGGTTGGGACAGGCATCTATGGCTACACCTTC.

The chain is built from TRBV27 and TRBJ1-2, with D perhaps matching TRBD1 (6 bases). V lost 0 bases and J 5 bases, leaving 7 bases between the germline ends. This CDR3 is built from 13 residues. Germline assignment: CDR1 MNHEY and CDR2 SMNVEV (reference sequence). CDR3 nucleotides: TGTGCCAGCAGTTTATCCGGGACATATGGCTACACCTTC. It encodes CASSLSGTYGYTF.